What follows are 25 T cell receptor beta chains derived from one specimen sequenced in a study of blood T cell repertoires in COVID-19 (dated by TCRdb to 2018 to 2020). Preparation of the library involved the immunoSEQ multiplex PCR assay. The clones in this table, taken by TCRdb from immuneACCESS, are in-frame only. Not every clone is retained; where verified, under half of the shortfall comes from an unresolved V gene, and the cause of the rest is unknown. The sample table records about 51,000 clones; approximately 90% of these occur just once. 3% to 4% of the sample is taken by the ten largest. The sequenced material came from peripheral blood. The receptors were gathered from a man between 45 and 60 years old with acute or convalescent COVID-19.

This clone was seen a handful of times. This chain connects TRBV10-2 to TRBJ1-1, with D possibly TRBD1 on 6 matching bases. The CDR3 loop spans 14 amino acids. CDR1 and CDR2 (germline): WSHSY, SAAADI. Trimming shortened V by 7 bases and J by 6 bases, and 18 bases separated the two germline ends. CDR3 in amino acids: CASTPPGVSSEAFF. CDR3 sequence (DNA): TGCGCCAGCACTCCCCCAGGGGTATCATCTGAAGCTTTCTTT.

The CDR3 loop is CASSLPGLPTDTQYF. The CDR3 region has the DNA TGTGCCAGCAGTCTACCGGGACTACCCACAGATACGCAGTATTTT. This sequence joins TRBV28 and TRBJ2-3, with 7 bases that match TRBD2. CDR1 is MDHEN, CDR2 SYDVKM, per germline. CDR3 length: 15 residues. V lost 5 bases, J lost 2 bases, and 7 bases stayed unmatched.

The chain links TRBV6-5 to TRBJ1-2; TRBD1 agrees at 8 bases. Germline assignment: CDR1 MNHEY and CDR2 SVGAGI. This CDR3 spans 11 amino acids. With 6 bases clipped from V and 11 bases from J, the junction kept 5 bases outside the gene matches. The CDR3 loop is CASSAGGIYTF. The DNA of the CDR3 is TGTGCCAGCAGCGCAGGGGGCATATACACCTTC.

The gene calls are TRBV5-1 and TRBJ1-1; D might be TRBD1 (5 bases). The CDR3 loop spans 13 amino acids. Germline-derived CDR1 and CDR2 are SGHRS and YFSETQ. V lost 0 bases and J lost 6, with 9 bases in between. This CDR3 reads CASSLEQDAEAFF. The CDR3 DNA follows: TGCGCCAGCAGCTTGGAACAGGATGCTGAAGCTTTCTTT.

The chain uses TRBV9 and TRBJ1-6; a weak D match, TRBD1 (6 bases). The germline gives CDR1 SGDLS, CDR2 YYNGEE. The V gene lost 1 base and the J gene lost 16 bases, with 21 bases spanning the gap. The CDR3 extends over 15 amino acids. The CDR3, as DNA: TGTGCCAGCAGCGTAAATTGGGGTCCCGGGACATTTCTCCACTTT. It translates to CASSVNWGPGTFLHF.

V is TRBV5-1 and J is TRBJ2-3; 8 bases map to TRBD1. After removal of 3 bases from V and 1 base from J, the junction contained 4 bases not matched to a gene. The germline CDR1 and CDR2 sequences are SGHRS and YFSETQ. There are 15 residues in the CDR3. The CDR3 reads CASSSPGQGTDTQYF. The CDR3 nucleotides read TGCGCCAGCAGCTCTCCGGGACAGGGCACAGATACGCAGTATTTT. Looking up the rest from reference TRBV5-1 and TRBJ2-3 gives the full variable domain: KAGVTQTPRYLIKTRGQQVTLSCSPISGHRSVSWYQQTPGQGLQFLFEYFSETQRNKGNFPGRFSGRQFSNSRSEMNVSTLELGDSALYLCASSSPGQGTDTQYFGPGTRLTVL.

The chain carries TRBV30 and TRBJ1-2; no clear D gene. The germline V gene encodes CDR1 GTSNPN and CDR2 SVGIG (reference sequence). With 0 bases removed from V and 6 bases from J, the gap between germline ends came to 14 bases. CDR3 size: 14 residues. CDR3 DNA: TGTGCCTGGAGTGTGGGAACAGCGGGTAATGGCTACACCTTC. This translates into CAWSVGTAGNGYTF.

This chain uses TRBV5-5 with TRBJ1-5, with unresolved D. Germline assignment: CDR1 SGHKS and CDR2 YYEKEE (reference sequence). Trimming took off 1 base at V and 2 bases at J, with 16 bases between the two ends. CDR3 length: 17 residues. The chain's CDR3 is CASSLNQLLLGNQPQHF. In nucleotides, the CDR3 is TGTGCCAGCAGCTTGAATCAGCTTCTTCTAGGCAATCAGCCCCAGCATTTT.

This sequence joins TRBV7-2 and TRBJ1-5; 9 bases are shared with TRBD1. After removal of 1 base from V and 1 base from J, the junction contained 5 bases not matched to a gene. CDR1 and CDR2 (germline): SGHTA, FQGNSA. The CDR3 length is 17 residues. The CDR3, as DNA: TGTGCCAGCAGCTTAGGGGTGACAGGGGGAAGCAATCAGCCCCAGCATTTT. Translating it yields CASSLGVTGGSNQPQHF.

The gene calls are TRBV15 and TRBJ1-5; 8 bases match TRBD1. CDR3 length: 16 residues. Germline V gives CDR1 LNHNV, CDR2 YYDKDF (reference sequence). Germline trimming cut 1 base from V and 5 bases from J; bases unmatched to any gene: 7. Here the CDR3 reads CATSRVQGVVYQPQHF. CDR3 coding DNA: TGTGCCACCAGCAGAGTACAGGGGGTGGTGTATCAGCCCCAGCATTTT. Together with reference TRBV15 and TRBJ1-5, the CDR3 gives the full variable domain: DAMVIQNPRYQVTQFGKPVTLSCSQTLNHNVMYWYQQKSSQAPKLLFHYYDKDFNNEADTPDNFQSRRPNTSFCFLDIRSPGLGDTAMYLCATSRVQGVVYQPQHFGDGTRLSIL.

The chain joins TRBV3-1 (or the pseudogene TRBV3-2) to TRBJ1-5; perhaps TRBD1 as D (6 bases). CDR1 LGHDT and CDR2 YNNKEL come from the germline V gene (reference sequence). Trimming removed 1 base at V and 6 bases at J, with 16 bases between. CDR3 length equals 16 residues. For the CDR3, the DNA is TGTGCCAGCAGCCAAGGCGGGGGCCAGGGAGGTCAGCCCCAGCATTTT. Translation: CASSQGGGQGGQPQHF.

The chain links TRBV21-1 to TRBJ1-2; no DNA check was done on the table's D call, TRBD1. TRBV21-1 is an annotated pseudogene. The CDR3 covers 13 residues. The CDR3 reads CASSRQGALGYTF. CDR3 nucleotide sequence: TGTGCCAGCAGCCGACAGGGGGCGCTTGGCTACACCTTC.

The chain recombines TRBV15 with TRBJ2-1, with D tentatively TRBD2 (6 bases). In germline, CDR1 is LNHNV, CDR2 YYDKDF (reference sequence). The CDR3 contains 14 residues. V lost 2 bases and J 5 bases, leaving 10 bases between the germline ends. The CDR3 region has the DNA TGTGCCACCAGCAGACTAGCGTTGAACAATGAGCAGTTCTTC. This translates into CATSRLALNNEQFF.

The chain links TRBV5-1 to TRBJ2-5; D not resolved. The CDR3 spans 13 residues. Germline V lookup: CDR1 SGHRS, CDR2 YFSETQ. Trimming took off 1 base at V and 5 bases at J, with 9 bases between the two ends. The CDR3 bases are TGCGCCAGCAGCTTGTGGAGAAGGGAGACCCAGTACTTC. It codes for CASSLWRRETQYF.

The rearrangement links TRBV28 to TRBJ1-2, with D maybe TRBD1 (5 bases). Trimming cost V 2 bases and J 8 bases, with 9 bases left between them. The CDR3 length is 12 residues. In germline, CDR1 is MDHEN, CDR2 SYDVKM. CDR3 sequence: CASSLGGRGYTF. As DNA, the CDR3 is TGTGCCAGCAGTTTAGGGGGGAGAGGCTACACCTTC.

J is TRBJ1-1 and V is TRBV19; D call uncertain. The germline V gene encodes CDR1 LNHDA and CDR2 SQIVND (reference sequence). Deletions cut 5 bases from V and 3 bases from J, with 19 bases between. The CDR3 consists of 16 residues. CDR3 in amino acids: CASSYSGGRVYTEAFF. The CDR3 DNA follows: TGTGCCAGTAGTTACTCTGGTGGCCGGGTCTACACTGAAGCTTTCTTT.

The V and J genes are TRBV5-1 and TRBJ2-3, with a weak D call TRBD2 (6 bases). The CDR3 runs to 20 residues. Germline V gene sequence: CDR1 SGHRS, CDR2 YFSETQ. Between the trimmed V and J ends, which lost 5 bases and 1 base, there was a span of 29 bases. The CDR3 DNA sequence: TGCGCCAGCAGACATACTTCTACTGGACATATAGGAGGGGGCACAGATACGCAGTATTTT. Its protein product is CASRHTSTGHIGGGTDTQYF.

The chain carries TRBV7-2 and TRBJ2-1; 12 bases are a match to TRBD2. Per germline, CDR1 SGHTA and CDR2 FQGNSA. The CDR3 spans 15 residues. J gave up 4 bases and V 5 bases, and 3 bases lay outside the gene matches. The CDR3 nucleotides are TGTGCCAGCAGCATCGGGACTAGCGGGTACAATGAGCAGTTCTTC. This sequence encodes CASSIGTSGYNEQFF.

The chain carries TRBV21-1 and TRBJ2-3; the D call TRBD1 from the table was never checked on the DNA. TRBV21-1 is marked as a pseudogene. This CDR3 spans 14 amino acids. The CDR3 region is CASTHNDRPDTQYF. CDR3 in DNA: TGTGCCAGCACTCATAATGACAGGCCAGATACGCAGTATTTT.

Only one count was recorded for this clone. V is TRBV6-2 or TRBV6-3 and J is TRBJ2-7; TRBD2 aligns across 15 bases. CDR1 is MNHEY and CDR2 is SVGEGT in the germline V gene. V was clipped by 6 bases and J by 12 bases; unmatched bases: 18. This CDR3 is built from 17 residues. The CDR3 sequence is CASSPGLAGGEFLRAYF. The CDR3 DNA reads TGTGCCAGCAGCCCTGGACTAGCGGGGGGGGAATTCCTACGAGCGTACTTC.

The V call is TRBV29-1, the J call TRBJ2-3; 10 bases match TRBD2. Germline V CDR1 and CDR2: SQVTM, ANQGSEA. The CDR3 contains 14 residues. J was trimmed by 5 bases and V by 7 bases; bases with no gene match: 9. In DNA, the CDR3 is TGCAGCGCCCAAAGGGCTAGCGGGGGAGATACGCAGTATTTT. Its translation is CSAQRASGGDTQYF.

V is TRBV19 and J is TRBJ1-1; TRBD1 might be the D (5 bases). Germline V gene data show CDR1 as LNHDA and CDR2 as SQIVND (reference sequence). The CDR3 has 15 amino acids. The ends were cut back, 5 bases at V and 1 base at J, with 14 bases in the middle. CDR3 sequence (DNA): TGTGCCAGTAGTGCCACCGGGACTGGGAACACTGAAGCTTTCTTT. Translated: CASSATGTGNTEAFF. Supplemented by reference TRBV19 and TRBJ1-1, the full variable domain reads DGGITQSPKYLFRKEGQNVTLSCEQNLNHDAMYWYRQDPGQGLRLIYYSQIVNDFQKGDIAEGYSVSREKKESFPLTVTSAQKNPTAFYLCASSATGTGNTEAFFGQGTRLTVV.

V and J are TRBV3-1 (or the pseudogene TRBV3-2) and TRBJ2-2, with D perhaps TRBD2 (6 bases). V lost 6 bases and J lost 1, with 9 bases in between. Germline V CDR1 and CDR2: LGHDT, YNNKEL (reference sequence). The CDR3 loop spans 14 amino acids. CDR3 DNA sequence: TGTGCCAGCAGGAGGCGGGGGAACACCGGGGAGCTGTTTTTT. The encoded protein is CASRRRGNTGELFF.

This rearrangement joins TRBV5-4 to TRBJ2-3; 9 bases agree with TRBD1. The germline CDR1 and CDR2 sequences are SGHNT and YYREEE (reference sequence). The ends lost 2 bases at V and 0 bases at J; junction bases unmatched: 4. The CDR3 covers 16 residues. CDR3 DNA sequence: TGTGCCAGCAGCTTTGGACAGGGGACTAGCACAGATACGCAGTATTTT. Translation gives CASSFGQGTSTDTQYF.

The chain uses TRBV11-2 and TRBJ1-1, with TRBD1 identical over 7 bases. Looked up from germline, CDR1 is SGHAT and CDR2 is FQNNGV. Trimming cost V 0 bases and J 4 bases; bases outside gene matches: 8. This CDR3 comprises 16 residues. The CDR3 loop is CASSLDLSQGGTEAFF. CDR3 nucleotide sequence: TGTGCCAGCAGCTTAGATCTCTCTCAGGGGGGCACTGAAGCTTTCTTT.